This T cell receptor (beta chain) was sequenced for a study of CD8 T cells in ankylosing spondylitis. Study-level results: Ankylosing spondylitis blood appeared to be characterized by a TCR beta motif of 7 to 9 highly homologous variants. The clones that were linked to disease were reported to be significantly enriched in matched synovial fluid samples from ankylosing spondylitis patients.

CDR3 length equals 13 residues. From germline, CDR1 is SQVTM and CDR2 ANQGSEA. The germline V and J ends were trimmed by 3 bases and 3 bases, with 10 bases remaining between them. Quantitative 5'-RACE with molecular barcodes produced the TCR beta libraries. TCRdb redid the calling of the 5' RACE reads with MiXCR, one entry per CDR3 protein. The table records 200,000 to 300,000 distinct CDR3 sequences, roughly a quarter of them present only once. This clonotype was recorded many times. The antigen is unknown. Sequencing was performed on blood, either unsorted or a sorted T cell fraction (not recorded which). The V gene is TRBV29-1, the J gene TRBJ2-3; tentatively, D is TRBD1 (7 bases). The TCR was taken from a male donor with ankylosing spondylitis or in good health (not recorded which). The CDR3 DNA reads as TGCAGCGTTGACAGGGGGGCTACAGATACGCAGTATTTT. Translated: CSVDRGATDTQYF.